This T cell receptor (beta chain) was found in a study of blood T cell repertoires in COVID-19. Across the whole study: Some COVID-19 samples were acute and others convalescent; all came from the United States, Italy and Spain.

As originally analysed: Amplified reference gene primers provided the basis for estimating nucleated cell counts. Generated by immunoSEQ multiplex PCR, the TCRdb table keeps only in-frame clones and is missing some. Clone size and V and J calls were adopted from that table, with D and trimming inferred from the DNA. The sample holds about 440,000 clones, roughly 88% seen once. Germline V CDR1 and CDR2: SQVTM, ANQGSEA. Trimming stripped 0 bases from V and 6 bases from J, with 15 bases between. This CDR3 spans 15 amino acids. In Seattle, patients joined the study during active infection and were tracked longitudinally.

This chain connects TRBV29-1 to TRBJ2-1; tentative D call: TRBD1 (5 bases). The origin of this receptor is a woman between 45 and 65 years old with COVID-19, enrolled during active disease. The sequenced sample was peripheral blood. The CDR3 DNA is TGCAGCGTTGAAGATTGGGCAGGGAAAGGCAATGAGCAGTTCTTC. Translation: CSVEDWAGKGNEQFF.